The entry that follows covers one T cell receptor (beta chain) sequence. What it recognizes is unknown. The method was immunoSEQ multiplex PCR; TCRdb's version includes in-frame clones alone and lacks a portion of them. The sample includes some 500,000 clones, approximately 89% of them seen just once. This specimen comes from a study of Ad26.COV2.S vaccination and SARS-CoV-2 variants. Across the study: The vaccine Ad26.COV2.S was put into the muscle once, or twice with 56 days between. Regarding the study as a whole: Quantification of TCR breadth and depth may have yielded underestimates of total T cell responses.

V shed 6 bases and J shed 7 bases, with 20 bases lying between them. The germline CDR1 and CDR2 sequences are SQVTM and ANQGSEA. There are 14 residues in the CDR3. Treatment specified: around 19 received Ad26.COV2.S at low or high dose, single or two shots; roughly 5 received placebo; per-sample allocation not given. It was on day 63 after the first vaccine or placebo injection that samples were taken. Expressing Wuhan-strain SARS-CoV-2 spike, an Ad26 vector served as the vaccine. The receptor comes from a person aged 18 to 65 who received the Ad26.COV2.S COVID-19 vaccine or a placebo. The chain uses TRBV29-1 and TRBJ2-3, with a possible D match to TRBD2 (5 bases). This material consisted of peripheral blood, taken in a trial of Ad26.COV2.S vaccine versus placebo. CDR3 residues: CSVWALRGSNTQYF. The CDR3 DNA reads TGCAGCGTCTGGGCCTTACGAGGGTCGAATACGCAGTATTTT.